The entry below describes one TCR beta chain. The sample originates from a study of blood T cell repertoires in COVID-19. Study details: COVID-19 samples, acute and convalescent, were from the United States, Italy and Spain. Nucleic acid was either cDNA or gDNA, and it came from T cells, B-cell-depleted T cells, or PBMCs.

Germline lookup yields CDR1 MGHRA and CDR2 YSYEKL. CDR3 size: 17 residues. The V and J ends lost 4 bases and 5 bases, in that order; junction bases with no gene match: 8. Seattle patients were enrolled while actively infected and followed longitudinally. The authors' processing: Cell counts per sample came from amplifying reference gene primers. Using immunoSEQ multiplex PCR, the repertoire was profiled, and TCRdb retains in-frame clones only, with some absent. V, J and clone size are those of that table, while D and trimming were read from the DNA. The table records around 250,000 clones, about 83% of them present only once.

Sequencing input: peripheral blood. The sequence was obtained from a woman of 80 years or more with COVID-19, enrolled during active disease. This chain uses TRBV4-1 with TRBJ2-3; 14 bases map to TRBD2. This chain's CDR3 is CASSPPSGLAGGDTQYF. DNA of the CDR3: TGCGCCAGCAGCCCACCCTCCGGACTAGCGGGAGGAGATACGCAGTATTTT.